This is a list of T cell receptor beta chains from one sample in a study of control samples from healthy donors and cancer patients. This table comes from immunoSEQ multiplex PCR, and its TCRdb copy is limited to in-frame clones, with some not included. The table lists about 35,000 clones, 86% of them singletons. The sample consisted of PBMCs. These receptors originate from a middle-aged woman with lung cancer. CDR3s include the opening cysteine and the closing phenylalanine or tryptophan. D genes are given only for firm matches. Clone sizes are given selectively: once, few, many, or a class where the clone is expanded.

-	14	-	TRBJ2-1	TRBV27	CASSLRGGPDEQFF	TGTGCCAGCAGCTTAAGGGGGGGTCCGGATGAGCAGTTCTTC
-	16	TRBD1	TRBJ2-3	TRBV29-1	CSVEPTGGIGTDTQYF	TGCAGCGTTGAACCGACAGGGGGCATCGGCACAGATACGCAGTATTTT
-	16	-	TRBJ1-6	TRBV27	CASSLDRPNYNSPLHF	TGTGCCAGCAGCCTTGACAGGCCCAATTATAATTCACCCCTCCACTTT
-	18	TRBD1	TRBJ1-5	TRBV19	CASSLGQGPFESNQPQHF	TGTGCCAGTAGTTTGGGACAGGGGCCCTTCGAAAGCAATCAGCCCCAGCATTTT
-	15	-	TRBJ2-6	TRBV5-6	CASTPTRSGANVLTF	TGTGCCAGCACCCCGACGCGCTCTGGGGCCAACGTCCTGACTTTC
-	15	-	TRBJ2-1	TRBV7-6	CASSSDISSYNEQFF	TGTGCCAGCAGCTCGGACATCAGCTCCTACAATGAGCAGTTCTTC
few	17	TRBD1	TRBJ1-5	TRBV7-8	CASSLQGAGQGGQPQHF	TGTGCCAGCAGCTTACAGGGAGCAGGACAGGGGGGTCAGCCCCAGCATTTT
-	15	TRBD1	TRBJ2-2	TRBV28	CASSEDRVDHGELFF	TGTGCCAGCAGTGAGGACAGGGTCGATCACGGGGAGCTGTTTTTT
-	16	TRBD1	TRBJ1-4	TRBV11-2	CASIPGTGKTNEKLFF	TGTGCCAGCATCCCCGGGACAGGGAAGACTAATGAAAAACTGTTTTTT
-	15	-	TRBJ2-3	TRBV11-1	CASSLVASDADTQYF	TGTGCCAGCAGCTTGGTTGCCTCGGACGCAGATACGCAGTATTTT
-	16	TRBD2	TRBJ2-5	TRBV19	CASSISRGGLSETQYF	TGTGCCAGTAGTATAAGTCGGGGGGGCCTTTCGGAGACCCAGTACTTC
-	13	TRBD1	TRBJ1-2	TRBV11-3	CASSSRQGYGYTF	TGTGCCAGCAGCTCCCGACAGGGCTATGGCTACACCTTC
-	14	-	TRBJ2-2	TRBV14	CASSQGPGAGELFF	TGTGCCAGCAGCCAAGGCCCCGGGGCCGGGGAGCTGTTTTTT
-	16	-	TRBJ2-1	TRBV19	CASSIDDNTPNNEQFF	TGTGCCAGTAGTATCGACGATAATACGCCCAACAATGAGCAGTTCTTC
once	15	-	TRBJ2-1	TRBV7-2	CASSLVRGRGNEQFF	TGTGCCAGCAGCTTAGTGCGGGGGAGGGGGAATGAGCAGTTCTTC
-	14	-	TRBJ1-6	TRBV28	CASRPGSYNSPLHF	TGTGCCAGCAGGCCCGGTTCCTATAATTCACCCCTCCACTTT
-	14	TRBD1	TRBJ1-2	TRBV9	CASSGGRGPHGYTF	TGTGCCAGCAGCGGAGGCAGGGGGCCTCATGGCTACACCTTC
once	14	-	TRBJ1-1	TRBV5-1	CASTSVVGDTEAFF	TGCGCCAGCACCTCGGTTGTCGGGGACACTGAAGCTTTCTTT
few	18	TRBD2	TRBJ2-1	TRBV7-2	CASSLARLAGGPNNEQFF	TGTGCCAGCAGCTTAGCGCGTCTAGCGGGGGGGCCCAACAATGAGCAGTTCTTC
once	13	-	TRBJ2-3	TRBV12-3/TRBV12-4	CASSAKGSDTQYF	TGTGCCAGCAGTGCCAAGGGCTCAGATACGCAGTATTTT
-	13	-	TRBJ1-5	TRBV6-1	CASSERVNQPQHF	TGTGCCAGCAGTGAAAGAGTAAATCAGCCCCAGCATTTT
-	18	TRBD2	TRBJ2-3	TRBV6-6	CASSLTAGGPRGADTQYF	TGTGCCAGCAGTCTTACAGCGGGGGGGCCCAGGGGGGCAGATACGCAGTATTTT
-	19	TRBD1	TRBJ1-1	TRBV14	CASSQARTGGRGVVTEAFF	TGTGCCAGCAGCCAAGCCCGGACAGGGGGGCGAGGGGTGGTCACTGAAGCTTTCTTT
-	15	-	TRBJ2-2	TRBV7-6	CASSLSGPNTGELFF	TGTGCCAGCAGCTTAAGCGGGCCGAACACCGGGGAGCTGTTTTTT
once	14	TRBD2	TRBJ2-1	TRBV5-1	CASSSGLVVNEQFF	TGCGCCAGCAGCTCGGGACTAGTTGTCAATGAGCAGTTCTTC
-	16	-	TRBJ1-1	TRBV11-2	CASSLGLVHSNTEAFF	TGTGCCAGCAGCTTAGGTTTGGTGCATTCGAACACTGAAGCTTTCTTT
once	15	TRBD1	TRBJ1-5	TRBV28	CASSLSTGFNQPQHF	TGTGCCAGCAGTTTATCGACAGGGTTCAATCAGCCCCAGCATTTT
-	15	-	TRBJ2-5	TRBV7-9	CASSLRGAGEETQYF	TGTGCCAGCAGCTTACGGGGGGCGGGAGAAGAGACCCAGTACTTC
-	12	-	TRBJ1-1	TRBV7-9	CASSFLGTEAFF	TGTGCCAGCAGCTTTTTAGGAACTGAAGCTTTCTTT
-	15	-	TRBJ2-1	TRBV5-6	CASSLGGGSHNEQFF	TGTGCCAGCAGCTTGGGGGGGGGCTCCCACAATGAGCAGTTCTTC
-	16	-	TRBJ2-6	TRBV18	CASSPVSLSGANVLTF	TGTGCCAGCTCACCGGTCTCACTCTCTGGGGCCAACGTCCTGACTTTC
once	13	-	TRBJ1-1	TRBV12-3/TRBV12-4	CASSFSGIGEAFF	TGTGCCAGCAGTTTCTCCGGGATTGGGGAAGCTTTCTTT
-	12	TRBD1	TRBJ1-2	TRBV28	CASSLGTGGYTF	TGTGCCAGCAGTCTTGGGACAGGGGGCTACACCTTC
-	14	TRBD1	TRBJ1-4	TRBV15	CATSRGQGGEKLFF	TGTGCCACCAGCCGTGGACAGGGTGGTGAAAAACTGTTTTTT
-	13	-	TRBJ1-2	TRBV5-1	CASSLVEGPGYTF	TGCGCCAGCAGCTTGGTAGAGGGGCCTGGCTACACCTTC